This TCR beta chain is drawn from a study of vaccination effects on CD4 cells after COVID-19. Germline V gene lookup returns CDR1 SQVTM and CDR2 ANQGSEA. V shed 7 bases and J shed 0 bases, with 9 bases lying between them. This CDR3 spans 13 amino acids. Prior to sequencing, the ViraFEST assay stimulated PBMC with viral peptide pools, which expanded the antigen-specific CD4+ T cells. Researchers isolated CD4+ T cells once approximately eleven days of culture had elapsed. Having tested negative for nucleocapsid antibodies, the vaccine recipients showed no prior SARS-CoV-2 infection. Concerning this clone itself: Antigen specificity is unknown.

Produced via immunoSEQ multiplex PCR; TCRdb's table is partial and in-frame only. The table shows 37,000 or so clones, with around 66% occurring only once. This chain uses TRBV29-1 with TRBJ2-2, with TRBD1 as a possible D gene (6 bases). This sample comprised CD4+ T cells from PBMCs cultured with HCoV-OC43 spike peptides, obtained before COVID-19 vaccination. Stated subset: HCoV-OC43 spike overlapping peptide pool stimulation. This TCR came from a human donor who received a COVID-19 vaccine. CDR3 DNA: TGCAGCGCCGACAGGCCGAACACCGGGGAGCTGTTTTTT. Protein: CSADRPNTGELFF.